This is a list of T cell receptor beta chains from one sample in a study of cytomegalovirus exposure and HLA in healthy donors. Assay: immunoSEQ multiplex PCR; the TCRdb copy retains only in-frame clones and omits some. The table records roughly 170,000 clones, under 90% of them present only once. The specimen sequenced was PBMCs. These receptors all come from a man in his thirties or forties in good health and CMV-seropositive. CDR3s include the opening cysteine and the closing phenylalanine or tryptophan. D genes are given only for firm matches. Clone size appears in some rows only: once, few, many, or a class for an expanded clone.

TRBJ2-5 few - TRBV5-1 TGCGCCAGCCACGACGCACCTCTACGGGAAGAGACCCAGTACTTC CASHDAPLREETQYF
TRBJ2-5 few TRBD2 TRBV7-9 TGTGCCAGCAGCTTCCCCGGGGGGGAGACCCAGTACTTC CASSFPGGETQYF
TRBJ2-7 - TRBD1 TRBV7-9 TGTGCCAGCAGCTCAGGGGACAGGGGCTACGAGCAGTACTTC CASSSGDRGYEQYF
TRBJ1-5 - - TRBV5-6 TGTGTCAGCAGCACTGCCGGGGTTAGCAATCAGCCCCAGCATTTT CVSSTAGVSNQPQHF
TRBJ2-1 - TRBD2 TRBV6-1 TGTGCCAGCAGTTCCGGGACTAGCGGGGTTAATGAGCAGTTCTTC CASSSGTSGVNEQFF
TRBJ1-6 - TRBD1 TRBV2 TGTGCCAGCAGTGCCGGGACAGGGATCAAATATAATTCACCCCTCCACTTT CASSAGTGIKYNSPLHF
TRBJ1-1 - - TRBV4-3 TGCGCCAGCAGCCGAGCTATTCTCATGAACACTGAAGCTTTCTTT CASSRAILMNTEAFF
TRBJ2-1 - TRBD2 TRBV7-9 TGTGCCGCGGGGGCTAGCGGGAGGCCCTACAATGAGCAGTTCTTC CAAGASGRPYNEQFF
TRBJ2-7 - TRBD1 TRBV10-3 TGTGCCATCAAAAGGACAGGGGGCTCCTACGAGCAGTACTTC CAIKRTGGSYEQYF
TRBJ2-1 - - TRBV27 TGTGCCAGCAGTTTGGTTACTCCATCCTACAATGAGCAGTTCTTC CASSLVTPSYNEQFF
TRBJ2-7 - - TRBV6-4 TGTGCCAGCAGCCCAGGGTGGACAGCGCACTCCTACGAGCAGTACTTC CASSPGWTAHSYEQYF
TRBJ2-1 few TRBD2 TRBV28 TGTGCCAGCAGTTTTACCGGGACTAGCGGGACTTTAGATGAGCAGTTCTTC CASSFTGTSGTLDEQFF
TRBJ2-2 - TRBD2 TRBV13 TGTGCCAGCTTGGCGGGGGGGAACACCGGGGAGCTGTTTTTT CASLAGGNTGELFF
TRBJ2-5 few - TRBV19 TGTGCCAGTAGTATCGTGGGGGCGGCAGGGACCCAGTACTTC CASSIVGAAGTQYF
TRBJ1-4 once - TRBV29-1 TGCAGCGTTGCGGGGGGGGAAGTGGGGCATGAAAAACTGTTTTTT CSVAGGEVGHEKLFF
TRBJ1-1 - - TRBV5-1 TGCGCCAGCAGCGGGCAGGTAAACACTGAAGCTTTCTTT CASSGQVNTEAFF
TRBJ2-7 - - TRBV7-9 TGTGCCAGCAGCCCACCACAGGGTTACGAGCAGTACTTC CASSPPQGYEQYF
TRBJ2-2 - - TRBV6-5 TGTGCCAGCAGTAGGGGGGGCGACGGGGAGCTGTTTTTT CASSRGGDGELFF
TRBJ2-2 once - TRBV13 TGTGCCAGCAGCTTGGGACAGAACACCGGGGAGCTGTTTTTT CASSLGQNTGELFF
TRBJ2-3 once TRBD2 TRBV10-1 TGCGCCAGCAGGGAAGGACTAGCGGGAGGCTTCACAGATACGCAGTATTTT CASREGLAGGFTDTQYF
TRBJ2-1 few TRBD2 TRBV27 TGTGCCAGCAGCGGACTAGCGGGGAGGGAGCAGTTCTTC CASSGLAGREQFF
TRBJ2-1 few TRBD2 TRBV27 TGTGCCAGCAGTTTAGCGGGAGTTGGCGCCAATGAGCAGTTCTTC CASSLAGVGANEQFF
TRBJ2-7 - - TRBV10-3 TGTGCCATCAAAGCCGAAGGGGTAAGGGAGCAGTACTTC CAIKAEGVREQYF
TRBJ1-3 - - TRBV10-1 TGCGCCAGCAGACCGGACAGCTCTGGAAACACCATATATTTT CASRPDSSGNTIYF
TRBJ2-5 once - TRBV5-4 TGTGCCAGCAGCCCCCCTTTCGAGCCGAGGGTGCAGTACTTC CASSPPFEPRVQYF
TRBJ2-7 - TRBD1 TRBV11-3 TGTGCCAGCAGCTTAGGGGACAGGGGCTACGAGCAGTACTTC CASSLGDRGYEQYF
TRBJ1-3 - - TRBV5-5 TGTGCCAGCAGCCTGAGGAGGGTAGACTCTGGAAACACCATATATTTT CASSLRRVDSGNTIYF
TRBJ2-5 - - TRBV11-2 TGTGCCAGCAGCTCCCAAACTGAAGAGACCCAGTACTTC CASSSQTEETQYF
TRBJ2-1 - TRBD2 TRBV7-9 TGTGCCAGCAGCCCCACGGGGACTAGCGGGGGTTGGTCCTACAATGAGCAGTTCTTC CASSPTGTSGGWSYNEQFF
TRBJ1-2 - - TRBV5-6 TGTGCCAGCAGCTCTGACCAGACATACATTAACTATGGCTACACCTTC CASSSDQTYINYGYTF
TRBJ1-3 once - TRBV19 TGTGCCAGTAGTACATACCGGGACACCCGAAACACCATATATTTT CASSTYRDTRNTIYF
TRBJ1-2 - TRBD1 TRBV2 TGTGCCAGCAGGGACAGGGGTTCGGTTGGCTACACCTTC CASRDRGSVGYTF
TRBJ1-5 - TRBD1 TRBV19 TGTGCCAGTAGCATGGACAGGGGAAAGAATCAGCCCCAGCATTTT CASSMDRGKNQPQHF
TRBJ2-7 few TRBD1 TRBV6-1 TGTGCCAGCAGTGAAAGGGAGACAGGGTCCTACGAGCAGTACTTC CASSERETGSYEQYF
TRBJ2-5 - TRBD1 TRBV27 TGTGCCAGCAAACTCCTGGCAGGGGGCCAACAAGAGACCCAGTACTTC CASKLLAGGQQETQYF
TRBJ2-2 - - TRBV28 TGTGCCAGCAGACTCGGCCGGGTAGGAGGGGAGCTGTTTTTT CASRLGRVGGELFF
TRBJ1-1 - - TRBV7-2 TGTGCCAGCAGCGCCGGGACACGGACTGAAGCTTTCTTT CASSAGTRTEAFF
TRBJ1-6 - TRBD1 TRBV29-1 TGCAGCGTTACGACAGGGGGAGGAAGAGATTCACCCCTCCACTTT CSVTTGGGRDSPLHF
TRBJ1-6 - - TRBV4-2 TGTGCCAGCAGCCACGATAACAGGGTTTCACCCCTCCACTTT CASSHDNRVSPLHF
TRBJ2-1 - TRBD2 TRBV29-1 TGCAGCGTTCGAATGAGCGGGACCGACCCTTACAATGAGCAGTTCTTC CSVRMSGTDPYNEQFF
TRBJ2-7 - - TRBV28 TGTGCCAGCAGTTATAGACAGATTTCCTACGAGCAGTACTTC CASSYRQISYEQYF
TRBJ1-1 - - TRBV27 TGTGCCAGCAGTTTATCACGGTCATTCAACACTGAAGCTTTCTTT CASSLSRSFNTEAFF
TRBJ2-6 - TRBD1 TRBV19 TGTGCCAGTAGTTCCCAGGGGGCTGGGGCCAACGTCCTGACTTTC CASSSQGAGANVLTF
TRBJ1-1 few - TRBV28 TGTGCCAGCAGTCCCGGTCGGGCAGGGAGGACTGAAGCTTTCTTT CASSPGRAGRTEAFF
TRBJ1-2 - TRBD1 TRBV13 TGTGCCAGCAGCCCAGGGACAGGGGGCGTAAGTAGCTATGGCTACACCTTC CASSPGTGGVSSYGYTF
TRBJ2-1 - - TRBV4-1 TGCGCCAGCAGCCACCTGGACAGTTCCTACAATGAGCAGTTCTTC CASSHLDSSYNEQFF
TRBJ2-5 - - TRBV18 TGTGCCAGCTCACCACCTGTCGCCGGGGAGACCCAGTACTTC CASSPPVAGETQYF
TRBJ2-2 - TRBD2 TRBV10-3 TGTGCCATCAGTGAGTTCGGACTAGCGGGAGGATTGGGAAACACCGGGGAGCTGTTTTTT CAISEFGLAGGLGNTGELFF
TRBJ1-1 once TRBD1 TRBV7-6 TGTGCCAGCAGCTCACCGGGACAGGGGAAGACTGAAGCTTTCTTT CASSSPGQGKTEAFF
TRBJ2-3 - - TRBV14 TGTGCCAGCAGCCAAGACAGGGCACGTACAGATACGCAGTATTTT CASSQDRARTDTQYF
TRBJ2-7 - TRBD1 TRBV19 TGTGCCAGTAAGGGGACAGGGCGTCGGGAATACGAGCAGTACTTC CASKGTGRREYEQYF
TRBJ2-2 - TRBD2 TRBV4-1 TGCGCCAGCAGCCGAGCTTCGACTAGCGGAATGAACACCGGGGAGCTGTTTTTT CASSRASTSGMNTGELFF
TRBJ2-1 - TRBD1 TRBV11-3 TGTGCCAGCAGCGTCGGGACAGTTAATGAGCAGTTCTTC CASSVGTVNEQFF
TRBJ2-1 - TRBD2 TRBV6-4 TGTGCCAGCAGTCCTAGCGGATCTTGGCATGAGCAGTTCTTC CASSPSGSWHEQFF